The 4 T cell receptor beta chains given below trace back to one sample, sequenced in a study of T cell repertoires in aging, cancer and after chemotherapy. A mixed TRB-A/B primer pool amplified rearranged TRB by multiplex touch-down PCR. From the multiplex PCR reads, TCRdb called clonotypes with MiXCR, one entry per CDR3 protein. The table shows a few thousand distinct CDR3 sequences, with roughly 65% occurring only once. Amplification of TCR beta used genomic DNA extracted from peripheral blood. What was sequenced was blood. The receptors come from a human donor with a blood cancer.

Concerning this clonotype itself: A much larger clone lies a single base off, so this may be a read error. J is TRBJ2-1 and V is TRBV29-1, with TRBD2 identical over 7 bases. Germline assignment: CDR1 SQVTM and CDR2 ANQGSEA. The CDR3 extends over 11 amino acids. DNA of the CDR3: TGCAGCGTGGGAGGGCAAGAGACCAAGTACTTC. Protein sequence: CSVGGQETKYF.

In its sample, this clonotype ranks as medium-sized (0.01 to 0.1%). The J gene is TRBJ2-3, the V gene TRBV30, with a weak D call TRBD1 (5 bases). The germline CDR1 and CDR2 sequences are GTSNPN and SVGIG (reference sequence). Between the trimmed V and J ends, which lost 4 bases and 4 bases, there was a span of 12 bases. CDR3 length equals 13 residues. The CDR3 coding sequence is TGTGCCTGGACGGCCCCGACAGCAGATACGCAGTATTTT. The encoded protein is CAWTAPTADTQYF. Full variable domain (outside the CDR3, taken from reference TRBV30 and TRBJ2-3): SQTIHQWPATLVQPVGSPLSLECTVEGTSNPNLYWYRQAAGRGLQLLFYSVGIGQISSEVPQNLSASRPQDRQFILSSKKLLLSDSGFYLCAWTAPTADTQYFGPGTRLTVL.

In nucleotides, the CDR3 is TGTGCCAGTAGTGGCCCGGGACAGGGCCGCCGTGAGCAGTTCTTC. Its protein is CASSGPGQGRREQFF. The V and J genes are TRBV19 and TRBJ2-1, with 9 positions matching TRBD1. The CDR3 loop spans 15 amino acids. CDR1 LNHDA and CDR2 SQIVND come from the germline V gene (reference sequence). J lost 9 bases, V lost 5 bases, and 11 bases had no gene match.

CDR3 amino acids: CASSLVGAGDQETQYF. Written as DNA, the CDR3 is TGTGCCAGCAGCTTAGTGGGGGCGGGTGACCAAGAGACCCAGTACTTC. V is TRBV7-2 and J is TRBJ2-5; weak D call: TRBD1 (6 bases). The CDR3 runs 16 residues. Trimming took off 1 base at V and 0 bases at J, with 12 bases between the two ends. Germline V CDR1 and CDR2: SGHTA, FQGNSA.